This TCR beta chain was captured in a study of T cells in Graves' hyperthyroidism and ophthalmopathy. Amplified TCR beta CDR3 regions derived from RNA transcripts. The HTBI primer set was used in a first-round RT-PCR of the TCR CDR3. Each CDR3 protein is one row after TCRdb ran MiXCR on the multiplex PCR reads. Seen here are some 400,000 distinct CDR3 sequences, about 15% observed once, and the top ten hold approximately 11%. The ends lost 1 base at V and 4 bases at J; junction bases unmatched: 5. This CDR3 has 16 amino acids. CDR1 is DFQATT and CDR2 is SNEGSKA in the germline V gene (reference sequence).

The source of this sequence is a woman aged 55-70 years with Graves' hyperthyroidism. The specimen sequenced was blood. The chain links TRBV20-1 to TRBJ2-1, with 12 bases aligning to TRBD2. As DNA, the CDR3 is TGCAGTGCTAGAGGGACTAGCGGGATGCGTTACAATGAGCAGTTCTTC. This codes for CSARGTSGMRYNEQFF.